This T cell receptor beta chain was captured in a study of T cells in Graves' hyperthyroidism and ophthalmopathy. Study results and limitations: Researchers found most expanded thyroid clonotypes above 0.001 in blood as well. Ophthalmopathy was model-predicted a median around 6.7 months pre-onset.

Predating any ophthalmopathy symptoms, the blood sample was taken at first hyperthyroidism diagnosis. It was 8 to 10 ml of fresh peripheral blood that supplied the PBMCs. The CDR3 consists of 15 residues. Germline V lookup: CDR1 DFQATT, CDR2 SNEGSKA (reference sequence). V shed 3 bases and J 4 bases; nucleotides not matched to a gene: 11. RNA transcripts provided the source from which TCR beta CDR3 regions were amplified. The HTBI primer set served for first-round RT-PCR of the TCR CDR3. A single record per CDR3 protein comes from TCRdb applying MiXCR to the multiplex PCR reads. The sample carries some 250,000 distinct CDR3 sequences, more than 12% recorded once. This clonotype has a count of ten or more. Its antigen is as yet unknown.

The sequence came from a woman aged 40 to 50 with Graves' hyperthyroidism that later progressed to Graves' ophthalmopathy. The material sequenced was blood. V gene TRBV20-1 combines with J gene TRBJ2-5; 7 positions match TRBD2. CDR3 sequence reads: CSAREGDYHLETQYF. The CDR3 DNA sequence: TGCAGTGCTAGGGAAGGGGACTACCATTTAGAGACCCAGTACTTC.